What follows are 8 T cell receptor beta chains derived from one specimen sequenced in a study of blood T cells in healthy people across ages (dated by TCRdb to 2015 to 2017). The library was obtained by 5' RACE. The sequencer was an Illumina HiSeq 2500. A second PCR of about 6 to 11 cycles was performed with a sample-barcoded 5' primer and a J-beta primer mix. TCRdb reprocessing: public reads trimmed at Q25 with fastp, clones called with MiXCR, in-frame beta chains kept. Rows with a matching CDR3 protein are joined into one entry that keeps the most common DNA and genes. Here the sample has about a million distinct CDR3 sequences; roughly two fifths occur a single time. In total, the top ten clones hold around 13% of the sample. Sequenced input: blood. Source of these receptors: a man between 18 and 29 years old in good health.

This clonotype was observed a handful of times. The V and J genes are TRBV20-1 and TRBJ2-3, with D possibly being TRBD2 (5 bases). This CDR3 contains 16 residues. V lost 5 bases, J lost 0 bases, and 18 bases lay in between. Germline V gives CDR1 DFQATT, CDR2 SNEGSKA (reference sequence). CDR3 sequence (DNA): TGCAGTGCTGGACGGAATGTTGGACTTAGCACAGATACGCAGTATTTT. Residues: CSAGRNVGLSTDTQYF.

Details on this clonotype: One base away lies a much larger clone, so this may be a sequencing read error. This rearrangement joins TRBV6-2 or TRBV6-3 to TRBJ2-1; D remains ambiguous. This CDR3 contains 21 residues. Germline assignment: CDR1 MNHEY and CDR2 SVGEGT. The CDR3 loop reads CACSYSTVPIRWDKLNNEQFF. The DNA of the CDR3 is TGTGCCTGCAGTTACTCGACCGTTCCAATAAGATGGGATAAACTAAACAATGAGCAGTTCTTC.

CDR3 bases: TGTGCCAGCAGCTTAGCTAAACCCGAGACCCAGTACTTC. This translates into CASSLAKPETQYF. The chain recombines TRBV7-6 with TRBJ2-5, with D hard to call. The CDR3 contains 13 residues. Trimming took off 0 bases at V and 5 bases at J, with 7 bases between the two ends. Germline V gives CDR1 SGHVS, CDR2 FNYEAQ.

In this sample, this clonotype turned up a few times. The chain uses TRBV20-1 and TRBJ1-6; D not certain. Between the trimmed V and J ends, which lost 0 bases and 0 bases, there was a span of 9 bases. Germline V gene lookup returns CDR1 DFQATT and CDR2 SNEGSKA (reference sequence). The CDR3 is made up of 16 amino acids. CDR3 protein: CSARDKGSSYNSPLHF. The CDR3 DNA is TGCAGTGCTAGAGATAAGGGTAGCTCCTATAATTCACCCCTCCACTTT.

This clonotype was detected only a few times. The chain's CDR3 is CASRSGLAVLTGYF. As DNA, the CDR3 is TGTGCCAGCAGATCGGGACTAGCGGTTCTAACGGGGTACTTC. The genes are TRBV6-1 and TRBJ2-5, with 11 bases fitting TRBD2. Unmatched junction bases numbered 13, after V lost 6 bases and J lost 13 bases. The CDR3 sequence is 14 residues long. Per germline, CDR1 MNHNS and CDR2 SASEGT.

The chain couples TRBV12-3 or TRBV12-4 to TRBJ2-1; no definite D call. The V end lost 7 bases, the J end lost 0 bases, and 7 bases lay between the germline ends. CDR3 size: 13 residues. The CDR3, as DNA: TGTGCCAGCAAATTCAGCTCCTACAATGAGCAGTTCTTC. Translation: CASKFSSYNEQFF.

This clonotype was counted between two and nine times. The chain carries TRBV28 and TRBJ1-2; TRBD1 is a possible D gene (5 bases). CDR1 MDHEN and CDR2 SYDVKM come from the germline V gene. The CDR3 covers 12 residues. Trimming left V 8 bases short and J 4 bases short, with 11 bases between. CDR3 bases: TGTGCCAGCGGGGACTATACCTATGGCTACACCTTC. Residues: CASGDYTYGYTF.

This clonotype occurred many times. The chain links TRBV5-5 to TRBJ2-5; D assignment may be TRBD1 or TRBD2 (5 bases each). V gave up 4 bases and J gave up 2 bases, with 15 bases separating them. The CDR3 extends over 15 amino acids. In germline, CDR1 is SGHKS, CDR2 YYEKEE (reference sequence). The CDR3 region is CASSVPGRTQETQYF. CDR3 in DNA: TGTGCCAGCAGCGTCCCGGGACGTACGCAAGAGACCCAGTACTTC.